The 13 T cell receptor beta chains listed next were all sequenced from one sample in a study of T cell responses to AZD1222 COVID-19 vaccine. Method: immunoSEQ multiplex PCR; TCRdb's copy keeps in-frame clones and lacks some. Among over 100,000 clones listed, 88% were seen once. The source was peripheral blood, collected on day 0 of MenACWY control vaccination. The source of these receptors is an adult in good health.

This chain joins TRBV6-2 or TRBV6-3 and TRBJ2-7, with D unclear. Germline CDR1 and CDR2: MNHEY and SVGEGT. Trimming cost V 5 bases and J 12 bases, with 23 bases left between them. The CDR3 has 14 residues. DNA of the CDR3: TGTGCCAGCAGTCAAATAAACGGCCAAGCACCTGGGTACTTC. Protein product: CASSQINGQAPGYF.

The chain uses TRBV2 and TRBJ2-4; 9 bases match TRBD1. With V trimmed by 8 bases and J by 1 base, 9 bases remained unmatched. The germline gives CDR1 SNHLY, CDR2 FYNNEI. The CDR3 is 16 amino acids. The DNA of the CDR3 is TGTGCCAGCCTCCCACAGGGGGCCGTGGCCAAAAACATTCAGTACTTC. Translation: CASLPQGAVAKNIQYF.

The CDR3 here is CASGLRAHQPQHF. The CDR3 nucleotides read TGTGCCAGCGGGCTGCGGGCCCATCAGCCCCAGCATTTT. V usage is TRBV27 and J usage is TRBJ1-5; D gene unclear. This CDR3 is 13 amino acids long. The V gene lost 8 bases and the J gene lost 5 bases, with 13 bases spanning the gap. Germline V gives CDR1 MNHEY, CDR2 SMNVEV (reference sequence).

V and J are TRBV4-3 and TRBJ1-4; D ambiguous. CDR1 and CDR2 (germline): LGHNA, YSLEER. The length of the CDR3 is 15 residues. Trimming shortened V by 3 bases and J by 5 bases, and 13 bases separated the two germline ends. The CDR3 loop is CASSQNPTGNEKLFF. The CDR3 nucleotides are TGCGCCAGCAGCCAGAACCCAACCGGGAATGAAAAACTGTTTTTT.

The V gene is TRBV18, the J gene TRBJ1-2; the match to TRBD1 covers 10 bases. The CDR3 extends over 14 amino acids. Trimming cost V 1 base and J 4 bases; bases outside gene matches: 0. Per the germline V gene, CDR1 is KGHSH and CDR2 is LQKENI. This CDR3 is CASSPRTGGYGYTF. The CDR3 nucleotides read TGTGCCAGCTCACCACGGACAGGGGGCTATGGCTACACCTTC.

The chain couples TRBV5-1 to TRBJ2-1; 7 nucleotides line up with TRBD2. Per the germline V gene, CDR1 is SGHRS and CDR2 is YFSETQ. J lost 4 bases, V lost 4 bases, and 8 bases had no gene match. This CDR3 has 15 residues. DNA of the CDR3: TGCGCCAGCAGCCCTGAAGCGGGACTATACAATGAGCAGTTCTTC. Amino acids: CASSPEAGLYNEQFF.

CDR3 in amino acids: CASYRQGGSGELFF. The CDR3 nucleotides are TGTGCCAGCTACAGACAGGGGGGTTCCGGGGAGCTGTTTTTT. J is TRBJ2-2 and V is TRBV3-1 (or the pseudogene TRBV3-2), with 9 positions matching TRBD1. Per germline, CDR1 LGHDT and CDR2 YNNKEL (reference sequence). The CDR3 has 14 residues. V lost 8 bases and J lost 6; bases outside the gene matches: 7.

J is TRBJ1-6 and V is TRBV19; D is unresolved. Trimming took 6 bases from V and 3 from J, leaving 6 bases between them. Germline V lookup: CDR1 LNHDA, CDR2 SQIVND (reference sequence). The CDR3 has 13 residues. CDR3 sequence reads: CASRTDYNSPLHF. Written as DNA, the CDR3 is TGTGCCAGTAGGACGGACTATAATTCACCCCTCCACTTT.

The rearrangement uses TRBV5-1 and TRBJ2-1, with 7 bases fitting TRBD2. This CDR3 contains 12 residues. Per germline, CDR1 SGHRS and CDR2 YFSETQ. Trimming removed 4 bases from V and 10 bases from J; junction bases left unmatched: 5. The DNA for the CDR3 is TGCGCCAGCAGCCCCCGGGACTACGAGCAGTTCTTC. This translates into CASSPRDYEQFF.

The chain couples TRBV6-5 to TRBJ1-2, with TRBD1 matching over 8 bases. The CDR3 is made up of 15 amino acids. The V gene end was trimmed by 6 bases and the J gene end by 2 bases; junction bases not matched to a gene: 8. Germline CDR1 MNHEY, CDR2 SVGAGI. This CDR3 reads CASRETTGANYGYTF. The DNA for the CDR3 is TGTGCCAGCAGAGAGACGACAGGGGCCAACTATGGCTACACCTTC.

This rearrangement joins TRBV28 to TRBJ2-5, with 9 bases that match TRBD2. Germline-derived CDR1 and CDR2 are MDHEN and SYDVKM. The CDR3 runs to 15 residues. V was clipped by 6 bases and J by 2 bases; unmatched bases: 7. CDR3 loop: CASSLGREGQETQYF. The CDR3 DNA reads TGTGCCAGCAGCCTAGGGCGGGAGGGGCAAGAGACCCAGTACTTC. The whole variable domain, filled in from reference TRBV28 and TRBJ2-5, reads DVKVTQSSRYLVKRTGEKVFLECVQDMDHENMFWYRQDPGLGLRLIYFSYDVKMKEKGDIPEGYSVSREKKERFSLILESASTNQTSMYLCASSLGREGQETQYFGPGTRLLVL.

This chain links TRBV6-1 with TRBJ1-2; D gene uncertain. This CDR3 region has 14 residues. Trimming left V 1 base short and J 7 bases short, with 13 bases between. CDR1 is MNHNS and CDR2 is SASEGT in the germline V gene. CDR3 region: CASSEVPQFGGYTF. For the CDR3, the DNA is TGTGCCAGCAGTGAAGTACCCCAGTTTGGTGGCTACACCTTC.

The CDR3 loop reads CASSLGGRQETQYF. For the CDR3, the DNA is TGTGCCAGCAGTCTGGGGGGGAGACAAGAGACCCAGTACTTC. The chain joins TRBV28 to TRBJ2-5; 7 positions agree with TRBD2. The J segment lost 2 bases and the V segment lost 5 bases, leaving 5 bases of the junction unmatched. CDR3 length: 14 residues. The V gene's germline CDR1 is MDHEN and CDR2 SYDVKM. The full variable domain, rest sourced from reference TRBV28 and TRBJ2-5, is DVKVTQSSRYLVKRTGEKVFLECVQDMDHENMFWYRQDPGLGLRLIYFSYDVKMKEKGDIPEGYSVSREKKERFSLILESASTNQTSMYLCASSLGGRQETQYFGPGTRLLVL.